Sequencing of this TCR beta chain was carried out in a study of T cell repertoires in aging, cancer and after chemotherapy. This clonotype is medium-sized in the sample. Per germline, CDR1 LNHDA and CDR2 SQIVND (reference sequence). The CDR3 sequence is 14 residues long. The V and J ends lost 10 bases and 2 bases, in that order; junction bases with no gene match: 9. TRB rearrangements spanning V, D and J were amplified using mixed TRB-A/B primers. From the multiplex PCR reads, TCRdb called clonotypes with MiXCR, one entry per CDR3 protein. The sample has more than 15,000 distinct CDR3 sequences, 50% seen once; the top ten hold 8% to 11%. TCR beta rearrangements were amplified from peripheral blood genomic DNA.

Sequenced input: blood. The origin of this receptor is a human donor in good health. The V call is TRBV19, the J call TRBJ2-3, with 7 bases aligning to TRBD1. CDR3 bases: TGTGCCACCGCGACAGGGAAGGACACAGATACGCAGTATTTT. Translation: CATATGKDTDTQYF.